The 10 T cell receptor beta chains below all came from one sample that was sequenced in a study of shared clonotypes between healthy human individuals. TCRdb's copy holds only in-frame clones and misses some; the assay was immunoSEQ multiplex PCR. The data show over 1.5 million clones, around 98% seen once. Input material: naive CD4+ T cells sorted from blood. The subset is: CD45RA+ positively selected. Receptors originate from a man aged 25 to 40 in good health.

The rearrangement links TRBV9 to TRBJ1-2, with 9 bases fitting TRBD1. The trim removed 3 bases at V and 4 bases at J, leaving 13 bases unmatched. CDR1 is SGDLS and CDR2 is YYNGEE in the germline V gene. This CDR3 has 17 amino acids. The CDR3 DNA is TGTGCCAGCAGCGGGCGCGACAGGGGGTTTGTTGTCTATGGCTACACCTTC. Its translation: CASSGRDRGFVVYGYTF.

V usage is TRBV28 and J usage is TRBJ2-7, with D possibly being TRBD1 (6 bases). Germline CDR1 and CDR2: MDHEN and SYDVKM. The ends were cut back, 8 bases at V and 3 bases at J, with 8 bases in the middle. CDR3 length equals 11 residues. The DNA for the CDR3 is TGTGCCAGCGGGGGCTACTACGAGCAGTACTTC. This gives the protein CASGGYYEQYF.

The V call is TRBV28, the J call TRBJ2-7; D unclear. This CDR3 has 12 residues. Looked up from germline, CDR1 is MDHEN and CDR2 is SYDVKM. Trimming cost V 8 bases and J 4 bases, with 12 bases left between them. CDR3 bases: TGTGCCAGCGGATCTTATGGATACGAGCAGTACTTC. As protein: CASGSYGYEQYF.

The rearrangement joins TRBV9 to TRBJ2-7; D remains ambiguous. The germline gives CDR1 SGDLS, CDR2 YYNGEE. The CDR3 extends over 13 amino acids. V lost 2 bases to trimming and J lost 6 bases, with 12 bases between them. CDR3 sequence: CASSVSLRAEQYF. CDR3 nucleotide sequence: TGTGCCAGCAGCGTTTCCCTTCGTGCCGAGCAGTACTTC.

The chain couples TRBV7-6 to TRBJ1-2, with 7 bases lining up with TRBD1. Trimming at V came to 3 bases and at J to 2 bases, leaving 6 bases not matched to a gene. Looked up from germline, CDR1 is SGHVS and CDR2 is FNYEAQ. CDR3 length: 15 residues. This CDR3 reads CASSLVPGQNYGYTF. CDR3 DNA sequence: TGTGCCAGCAGCTTGGTTCCGGGACAGAACTATGGCTACACCTTC. Complete variable domain (other parts from reference TRBV7-6 and TRBJ1-2): GAGVSQSPRYKVTKRGQDVALRCDPISGHVSLYWYRQALGQGPEFLTYFNYEAQQDKSGLPNDRFSAERPEGSISTLTIQRTEQRDSAMYRCASSLVPGQNYGYTFGSGTRLTVV.

Only one count was recorded for this clone. The chain couples TRBV9 to TRBJ2-2; 7 bases are shared with TRBD1. The trim removed 3 bases at V and 9 bases at J, leaving 5 bases unmatched. There are 13 residues in the CDR3. Germline V CDR1 and CDR2: SGDLS, YYNGEE. The CDR3 DNA sequence: TGTGCCAGCAGCGCCTTGACAGGGCGGGAGCTGTTTTTT. Amino acids: CASSALTGRELFF.

V is TRBV7-6 and J is TRBJ2-5; D ambiguous. In germline, CDR1 is SGHVS, CDR2 FNYEAQ. V was cut by 2 bases and J by 3 bases, with 13 bases left in between. This CDR3 is 15 amino acids long. The CDR3 here is CASSLILREEETQYF. In DNA form, the CDR3 reads TGTGCCAGCAGCTTAATACTTCGCGAAGAAGAGACCCAGTACTTC.

The genes are TRBV7-8 and TRBJ2-2; D is unclear. The V gene lost 1 base and the J gene lost 7 bases, with 4 bases spanning the gap. The germline V gene encodes CDR1 SGHVS and CDR2 FQNEAQ. The CDR3 extends over 12 amino acids. CDR3 in amino acids: CASSLDSGELFF. CDR3 nucleotides: TGTGCCAGCAGCTTAGACAGCGGGGAGCTGTTTTTT.

This chain joins TRBV11-3 and TRBJ2-7; D is ambiguous. The CDR3 consists of 12 residues. Deletions cut 0 bases from V and 5 bases from J, with 5 bases between. CDR1 SGHNT and CDR2 YENEEA come from the germline V gene. CDR3 sequence (DNA): TGTGCCAGCAGCTTAGAAGGACACGAGCAGTACTTC. It is translated as CASSLEGHEQYF.

In its sample, this clone was seen once. The J gene is TRBJ2-1, the V gene TRBV6-1; the D gene is possibly TRBD1 (6 bases). CDR1 is MNHNS, CDR2 SASEGT, per germline. V was trimmed by 6 bases and J by 0 bases, leaving 12 bases between them. There are 15 residues in the CDR3. CDR3 in amino acids: CASSRTAPSYNEQFF. The CDR3 nucleotides are TGTGCCAGCAGCAGGACAGCTCCCTCCTACAATGAGCAGTTCTTC.